This TCR beta chain was profiled in a study of breast tumors, draining lymph nodes, adjacent tissues. Overall study findings and caveats: Tumor and nontumor repertoires were significantly more similar in luminal-like than in basal-like breast cancer. Tumor TCR diversity was below lymph nodes but above nontumor tissue. Findings are consistent with lymph node origin and intratumoral expansion of most tumor T cells. Tumor T cell lymph node origin was a supported hypothesis, not proven.

Samples came from axillary lymph nodes draining the breast cancer. This clonotype was detected many times. The antigen remains undetermined. TCRdb reprocessed the multiplex PCR reads via MiXCR and lists one record per CDR3 protein. The repertoire consists of roughly 130,000 distinct CDR3 sequences, with 20% occurring once and the leading ten covering about 3.7%. The germline gives CDR1 LGHDT, CDR2 YNNKEL (reference sequence). This CDR3 comprises 12 residues. V was cut by 5 bases and J by 4 bases, with 9 bases left in between. The sequenced sample consisted of axillary lymph node tissue. The V gene is TRBV3-1, the J gene TRBJ2-7; D possibly corresponds to TRBD1 (5 bases). This clonotype was sampled from a female donor with breast cancer. Some clones in this sample may be carry-over from other donors' samples. The CDR3 loop reads CASSFDRYEQYF. CDR3 coding DNA: TGTGCCAGCAGCTTCGACAGATACGAGCAGTACTTC.